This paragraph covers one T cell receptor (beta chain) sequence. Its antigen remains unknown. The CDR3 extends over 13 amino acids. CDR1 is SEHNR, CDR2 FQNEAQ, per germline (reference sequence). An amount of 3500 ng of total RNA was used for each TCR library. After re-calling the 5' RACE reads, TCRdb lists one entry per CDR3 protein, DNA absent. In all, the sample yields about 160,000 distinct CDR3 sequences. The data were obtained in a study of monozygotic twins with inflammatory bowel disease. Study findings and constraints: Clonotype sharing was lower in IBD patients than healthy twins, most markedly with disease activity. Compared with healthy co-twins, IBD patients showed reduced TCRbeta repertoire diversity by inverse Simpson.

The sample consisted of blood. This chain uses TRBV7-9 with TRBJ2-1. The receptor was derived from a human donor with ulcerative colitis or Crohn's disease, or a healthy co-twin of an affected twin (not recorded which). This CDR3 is CASSLDPDNEQFF.